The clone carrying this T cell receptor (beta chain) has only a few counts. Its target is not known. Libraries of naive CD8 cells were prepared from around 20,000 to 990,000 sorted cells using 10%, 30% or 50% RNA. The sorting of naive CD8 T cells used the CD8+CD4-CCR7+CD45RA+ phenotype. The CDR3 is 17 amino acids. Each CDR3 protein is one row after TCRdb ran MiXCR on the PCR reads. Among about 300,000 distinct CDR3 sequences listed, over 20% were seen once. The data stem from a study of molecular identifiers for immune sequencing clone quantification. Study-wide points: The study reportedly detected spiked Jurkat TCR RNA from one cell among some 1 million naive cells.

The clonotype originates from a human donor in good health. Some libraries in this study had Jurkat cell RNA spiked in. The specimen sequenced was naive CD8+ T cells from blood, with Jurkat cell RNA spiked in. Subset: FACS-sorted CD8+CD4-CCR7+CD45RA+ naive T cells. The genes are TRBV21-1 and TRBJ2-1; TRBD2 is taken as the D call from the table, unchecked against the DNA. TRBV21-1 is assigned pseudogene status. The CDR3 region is CASSKEGLAGPYNEQFF. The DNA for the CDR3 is TGTGCCAGCAGCAAAGAAGGTCTAGCGGGACCGTACAATGAGCAGTTCTTC.